This is a list of T cell receptor beta chains from one sample in a study of T cell changes during pregnancy in multiple sclerosis. Sequencing used immunoSEQ multiplex PCR; TCRdb keeps in-frame clones, though not all of them. The sample lists 50,000 to 75,000 clones; roughly 93% were seen once. Sequenced material: CD8+ T cells from peripheral blood mononuclear cells, taken in the third trimester of pregnancy. These receptors all stem from a female donor with multiple sclerosis, enrolled in a pregnancy study. Both conserved end residues are part of each CDR3. Fields, in order: V gene, clone size, J gene, CDR3 length, D gene, CDR3 DNA, CDR3 protein. A D gene is named only where the DNA matches it firmly. Where a row states a size, it is once, few, many or the class of an expanded clone; other rows omit it.

v_call: TRBV4-1
clone_size: NA
j_call: TRBJ2-6
cdr3_length: 16
d_call: NA
cdr3_nt: TGCGCCAGCAGCCAAGATACCGGGGTCGGGGCCAACGTCCTGACTTTC
cdr3_aa: CASSQDTGVGANVLTF

v_call: TRBV4-1
clone_size: NA
j_call: TRBJ1-1
cdr3_length: 14
d_call: TRBD1
cdr3_nt: TGCGCCAGCAGCCAAACAGGGGCTGGGACTGAAGCTTTCTTT
cdr3_aa: CASSQTGAGTEAFF

v_call: TRBV19
clone_size: NA
j_call: TRBJ2-3
cdr3_length: 13
d_call: NA
cdr3_nt: TGTGCCAGTAGTATAGGGCCCCCAGATACGCAGTATTTT
cdr3_aa: CASSIGPPDTQYF

v_call: TRBV19
clone_size: once
j_call: TRBJ2-7
cdr3_length: 14
d_call: TRBD1
cdr3_nt: TGTGCCAGTAGTATGGGGACAGGGTCCTACGAGCAGTACTTC
cdr3_aa: CASSMGTGSYEQYF

v_call: TRBV2
clone_size: NA
j_call: TRBJ2-6
cdr3_length: 19
d_call: TRBD1
cdr3_nt: TGTGCCAGCAGTGACCCTCGCGGGACAGGGGGCTCTGGGGCCAACGTCCTGACTTTC
cdr3_aa: CASSDPRGTGGSGANVLTF

v_call: TRBV11-2
clone_size: NA
j_call: TRBJ2-1
cdr3_length: 14
d_call: TRBD2
cdr3_nt: TGTGCCAGCAGCTTCTCAGTTCTAGCGGTCTTCTGGTTCTTC
cdr3_aa: CASSFSVLAVFWFF

v_call: TRBV11-2
clone_size: NA
j_call: TRBJ2-1
cdr3_length: 12
d_call: NA
cdr3_nt: TGTGCCAGCAGCCCGGACAGCAATGAGCAGTTCTTC
cdr3_aa: CASSPDSNEQFF

v_call: TRBV7-3
clone_size: NA
j_call: TRBJ2-2
cdr3_length: 15
d_call: TRBD2
cdr3_nt: TGTGCCAGCTCCCCGGGACTAGCGCCGACCGGGGAGCTGTTTTTT
cdr3_aa: CASSPGLAPTGELFF

v_call: TRBV7-9
clone_size: NA
j_call: TRBJ2-1
cdr3_length: 19
d_call: TRBD2
cdr3_nt: TGTGCCAGCAGCTTAGGGTCGCCCGGACTAGCGGGACTATCAAATGAGCAGTTCTTC
cdr3_aa: CASSLGSPGLAGLSNEQFF

v_call: TRBV4-2
clone_size: NA
j_call: TRBJ1-2
cdr3_length: 18
d_call: TRBD1
cdr3_nt: TGTGCCAGCAGCCAAGACTACATGGGACAGGGTGTAGAACATGGCTACACCTTC
cdr3_aa: CASSQDYMGQGVEHGYTF

v_call: TRBV7-9
clone_size: NA
j_call: TRBJ1-2
cdr3_length: 14
d_call: TRBD1
cdr3_nt: TGTGCCAGCAGCTCGGACAGGTGGGACTATGGCTACACCTTC
cdr3_aa: CASSSDRWDYGYTF

v_call: TRBV9
clone_size: NA
j_call: TRBJ2-2
cdr3_length: 13
d_call: TRBD2
cdr3_nt: TGTGCCAGCAGAGCGGGAAGCACCGGGGAGCTGTTTTTT
cdr3_aa: CASRAGSTGELFF

v_call: TRBV5-1
clone_size: NA
j_call: TRBJ1-2
cdr3_length: 13
d_call: NA
cdr3_nt: TGCGCCAGCGGGACAATAGAACCCTATGGCTACACCTTC
cdr3_aa: CASGTIEPYGYTF

v_call: TRBV7-8
clone_size: NA
j_call: TRBJ2-7
cdr3_length: 13
d_call: NA
cdr3_nt: TGTGCCAGCAGCTTCTATAGCTCCTACGAGCAGTACTTC
cdr3_aa: CASSFYSSYEQYF